What follows are 26 T cell receptor beta chains derived from one specimen sequenced in a study of shared clonotypes between healthy human individuals. Produced via immunoSEQ multiplex PCR; TCRdb's table is partial and in-frame only. The sample consists of 70,000 to 95,000 clones, about 61% of them appearing once. Sequences were obtained from memory CD8+ T cells sorted from blood. The sample's subset: CD45RO+ cells pooled with CCR7-negative TemRA cells. The origin of the receptors is a man in his thirties or forties in good health.

V gene TRBV28 combines with J gene TRBJ2-1; possibly TRBD2 for D (5 bases). The CDR3 is 13 amino acids. The V gene lost 10 bases and the J gene lost 1 base, with 11 bases spanning the gap. CDR1 MDHEN and CDR2 SYDVKM come from the germline V gene. CDR3 sequence (DNA): TGTGCCACCGGACTCCTATCCTACAATGAGCAGTTCTTC. It encodes CATGLLSYNEQFF.

This clone was detected only a few times. The rearrangement links TRBV14 to TRBJ2-5, with D perhaps being TRBD1 or TRBD2 (5 bases each). This CDR3 is built from 17 residues. Trimming removed 0 bases from V and 5 bases from J, with 19 bases in between. CDR1 is SGHDN, CDR2 FVKESK, per germline. The CDR3 here is CASSQDGARDGRETQYF. CDR3 sequence (DNA): TGTGCCAGCAGCCAAGATGGGGCACGGGACGGGCGTGAGACCCAGTACTTC.

The V gene is TRBV28, the J gene TRBJ1-5; TRBD1 matches 9 bases. The CDR3 is 15 residues long. V lost 5 bases and J lost 4; bases outside the gene matches: 6. Germline values: CDR1 MDHEN, CDR2 SYDVKM. The CDR3 protein is CASSPGTGRNQPQHF. The CDR3 nucleotides read TGTGCCAGCAGTCCCGGGACAGGGAGGAATCAGCCCCAGCATTTT.

In DNA, the CDR3 is TGCGCCAGCAGCCAAGATCGGATGGGGGGGCAAGAGACCCAGTACTTC. Its protein product is CASSQDRMGGQETQYF. This chain links TRBV4-1 with TRBJ2-5; the match to TRBD2 covers 7 bases. Germline assignment: CDR1 MGHRA and CDR2 YSYEKL. J gave up 2 bases and V 0 bases, and 6 bases lay outside the gene matches. There are 16 residues in the CDR3.

The chain links TRBV19 to TRBJ1-1, with D possibly matching TRBD1 (5 bases). Germline CDR1 is LNHDA and CDR2 is SQIVND (reference sequence). The CDR3 has 13 amino acids. Deletions cut 1 base from V and 5 bases from J, with 8 bases between. Written as DNA, the CDR3 is TGTGCCAGTAGTATAGGAGGGGAAACTGAAGCTTTCTTT. Translation gives CASSIGGETEAFF.

This clone has at least ten counts. V usage is TRBV28 and J usage is TRBJ2-2; D gene unclear. The germline V and J ends were trimmed by 2 bases and 4 bases, with 11 bases remaining between them. Germline V gene data show CDR1 as MDHEN and CDR2 as SYDVKM. The CDR3 covers 15 residues. In DNA form, the CDR3 reads TGTGCCAGCAGTTTAGCTAGATTCACCACCGGGGAGCTGTTTTTT. This translates into CASSLARFTTGELFF.

This sequence joins TRBV30 and TRBJ2-1; 9 bases line up with TRBD2. V lost 0 bases, J lost 4 bases, and 7 bases stayed unmatched. Looked up from germline, CDR1 is GTSNPN and CDR2 is SVGIG (reference sequence). The CDR3 covers 16 residues. Written as DNA, the CDR3 is TGTGCCTGGAGTGTATATGGGCTAGCGGGGTACAATGAGCAGTTCTTC. As protein: CAWSVYGLAGYNEQFF.

The count of this clone is one. The J gene is TRBJ2-5, the V gene TRBV5-7; 16 bases line up with TRBD2. TRBV5-7 is treated as an ORF (open reading frame) with a function not yet certain. The CDR3 has 18 amino acids. Trimming cost V 4 bases and J 5 bases; bases outside gene matches: 11. CDR3 loop: CASSLKGTSGRVRETQYF. CDR3 nucleotides: TGTGCCAGCAGCCTCAAGGGGACTAGCGGGAGGGTGAGGGAGACCCAGTACTTC.

This clone came up many times. The rearrangement links TRBV14 to TRBJ2-1, with a possible D match to TRBD2 (6 bases). The CDR3 covers 15 residues. CDR1 is SGHDN and CDR2 is FVKESK in the germline V gene. The V end was cut by 4 bases, the J end by 4 bases, with 14 bases between. CDR3 region: CASSLLASGYNEQFF. The CDR3 bases are TGTGCCAGCAGCCTCCTAGCGAGTGGTTACAATGAGCAGTTCTTC.

The chain carries TRBV28 and TRBJ2-7; 8 bases match TRBD1. From germline, CDR1 is MDHEN and CDR2 SYDVKM. Trimming took 8 bases from V and 4 from J; bases not matched to a gene: 1. CDR3 length equals 11 residues. CDR3 protein: CASGTGYEQYF. CDR3 coding DNA: TGTGCCAGCGGGACAGGATACGAGCAGTACTTC. The variable domain in full, with the rest retrieved from reference TRBV28 and TRBJ2-7, is DVKVTQSSRYLVKRTGEKVFLECVQDMDHENMFWYRQDPGLGLRLIYFSYDVKMKEKGDIPEGYSVSREKKERFSLILESASTNQTSMYLCASGTGYEQYFGPGTRLTVT.

Concerning this clone: Other DNA sequences of this sample code for an identical CDR3. The chain recombines TRBV28 with TRBJ2-6; D unclear. The CDR3 extends over 15 amino acids. With 2 bases removed from V and 1 base from J, the gap between germline ends came to 6 bases. Germline lookup yields CDR1 MDHEN and CDR2 SYDVKM. The CDR3 protein is CASSLRLSGANVLTF. The CDR3 coding sequence is TGTGCCAGCAGTTTAAGGCTATCTGGGGCCAACGTCCTGACTTTC.

V usage is TRBV5-5 and J usage is TRBJ2-7; the D gene is possibly TRBD2 (6 bases). The CDR3 spans 15 residues. CDR1 is SGHKS and CDR2 is YYEKEE in the germline V gene (reference sequence). The ends were cut back, 0 bases at V and 4 bases at J, with 14 bases in the middle. In nucleotides, the CDR3 is TGTGCCAGCAGCTTGGTACGGGGGTTTGTTTACGAGCAGTACTTC. It is translated as CASSLVRGFVYEQYF.

V usage is TRBV7-9 and J usage is TRBJ2-7, with a tentative D call TRBD1 (5 bases). This CDR3 is built from 13 residues. Per germline, CDR1 SEHNR and CDR2 FQNEAQ (reference sequence). The ends were cut back, 4 bases at V and 4 bases at J, with 11 bases in the middle. Here the CDR3 DNA reads TGTGCCAGCAGCTCCAGGGTAGAGTACGAGCAGTACTTC. Its translation: CASSSRVEYEQYF.

V and J are TRBV5-1 and TRBJ2-7; TRBD2 agrees at 8 bases. From germline, CDR1 is SGHRS and CDR2 YFSETQ. Trimming removed 0 bases from V and 4 bases from J; junction bases left unmatched: 12. The CDR3 sequence is 17 residues long. The CDR3 nucleotides read TGCGCCAGCAGCTTGGGCGGAGCGGGGACTAGTGGTTACGAGCAGTACTTC. Protein product: CASSLGGAGTSGYEQYF.

This CDR3 is CASSPIAGEETQYF. The CDR3 DNA is TGTGCCAGCAGCCCCATAGCGGGAGAAGAGACCCAGTACTTC. The genes are TRBV9 and TRBJ2-5, with 9 bases that match TRBD2. The germline V gene encodes CDR1 SGDLS and CDR2 YYNGEE. V shed 4 bases and J 3 bases; nucleotides not matched to a gene: 4. The CDR3 length is 14 residues.

This sequence joins TRBV5-5 and TRBJ2-7; D is unclear. V was pared by 0 bases and J by 7 bases, with 17 bases between. This CDR3 comprises 15 residues. The germline V gene has CDR1 SGHKS and CDR2 YYEKEE (reference sequence). The CDR3 nucleotides read TGTGCCAGCAGCTTGGAAGGCAGTCCGGTGTGGGAGCAGTACTTC. This sequence encodes CASSLEGSPVWEQYF.

The chain joins TRBV9 to TRBJ2-1; TRBD2 is a possible D gene (5 bases). Trimming removed 6 bases from V and 0 bases from J, with 13 bases in between. The CDR3 is made up of 15 amino acids. CDR1 is SGDLS, CDR2 YYNGEE, per germline. CDR3 protein: CASNGDPNSYNEQFF. CDR3 DNA sequence: TGTGCCAGCAACGGGGATCCTAACTCCTACAATGAGCAGTTCTTC.

The V call is TRBV4-1, the J call TRBJ1-4; 7 nucleotides align to TRBD1. The CDR3 covers 16 residues. The J segment lost 6 bases and the V segment lost 4 bases, leaving 11 bases of the junction unmatched. CDR1 MGHRA and CDR2 YSYEKL come from the germline V gene. CDR3 nucleotide sequence: TGCGCCAGCAGCCGACTCCCGGACAGGCCGGATGAAAAACTGTTTTTT. Protein: CASSRLPDRPDEKLFF.

The chain recombines TRBV5-4 with TRBJ1-1; a weak D match, TRBD1 (5 bases). V lost 4 bases to trimming and J lost 12 bases, with 22 bases between them. Germline CDR1 reads SGHNT; CDR2 reads YYREEE (reference sequence). The CDR3 covers 14 residues. The CDR3 spells CASSAQSTGSLTFF. The DNA for the CDR3 is TGTGCCAGCAGCGCTCAATCTACAGGTTCTCTAACTTTCTTT.

This clone occurred a few times. A much more abundant neighbour one base away suggests this may be a read error. The chain is built from TRBV27 and TRBJ2-7; D is undetermined. The length of the CDR3 is 11 residues. The ends were cut back, 4 bases at V and 5 bases at J, with 6 bases in the middle. Germline loops: CDR1 MNHEY, CDR2 SMNVEV (reference sequence). Here the CDR3 reads CASSSQNEQYF. The DNA for the CDR3 is TGTGCCAGCAGTTCCCAAAACGAGCAGTACTTC.

The rearrangement joins TRBV29-1 to TRBJ1-4; D not resolved. Germline CDR1 reads SQVTM; CDR2 reads ANQGSEA. The CDR3 is 19 residues long. Trimming took 0 bases from V and 0 from J, leaving 20 bases between them. CDR3 in amino acids: CSVEDGRALTRATNEKLFF. DNA of the CDR3: TGCAGCGTTGAAGATGGTCGGGCCCTAACTCGGGCAACTAATGAAAAACTGTTTTTT.

This clone came up a few times. The V and J genes are TRBV27 and TRBJ2-1; TRBD1 or TRBD2 may be the D gene (5 bases each). This CDR3 is 17 amino acids long. V shed 2 bases and J shed 6 bases, with 20 bases lying between them. The germline CDR1 and CDR2 sequences are MNHEY and SMNVEV (reference sequence). The CDR3 DNA reads as TGTGCCAGCAGTTTAATTGGGACCGTTCCCCCCCTCAATGAGCAGTTCTTC. Translated: CASSLIGTVPPLNEQFF.

The chain links TRBV25-1 to TRBJ1-2; D is undetermined. The germline V gene encodes CDR1 MGHDK and CDR2 SYGVNS. CDR3 length equals 13 residues. Trimming stripped 5 bases from V and 8 bases from J, with 15 bases between. The CDR3, as DNA: TGTGCCAGCAGTATCGTATCCGGCGGCGGCTACACCTTC. Encoded protein: CASSIVSGGGYTF.

This chain uses TRBV9 with TRBJ1-5, with D possibly matching TRBD1 (5 bases). V dropped 1 base and J dropped 2 bases, with 10 bases sitting between them. Germline assignment: CDR1 SGDLS and CDR2 YYNGEE. The length of the CDR3 is 15 residues. In DNA, the CDR3 is TGTGCCAGCAGCGTATCAGGGTTGCGCAATCAGCCCCAGCATTTT. Translated, it gives CASSVSGLRNQPQHF.

A note on this clone: Germline and junction disagree at one end, which may indicate a read error. The rearrangement uses TRBV27 and TRBJ2-7; no firm D call. Germline V gene sequence: CDR1 MNHEY, CDR2 SMNVEV (reference sequence). The CDR3 spans 13 residues. The CDR3 region is CASRFQTPLGQYF. CDR3 coding DNA: TGTGCCAGCCGTTTCCAAACCCCTCTAGGGCAGTACTTC.

There are a few counts of this clone. This chain connects TRBV25-1 to TRBJ1-5, with unresolved D. Germline V gene sequence: CDR1 MGHDK, CDR2 SYGVNS. This CDR3 is 14 amino acids long. V was shortened by 6 bases and J by 0 bases, with 9 bases between the two germline ends. The chain's CDR3 is CASRSGDSNQPQHF. CDR3 nucleotides: TGTGCCAGCAGGTCAGGAGATAGCAATCAGCCCCAGCATTTT.